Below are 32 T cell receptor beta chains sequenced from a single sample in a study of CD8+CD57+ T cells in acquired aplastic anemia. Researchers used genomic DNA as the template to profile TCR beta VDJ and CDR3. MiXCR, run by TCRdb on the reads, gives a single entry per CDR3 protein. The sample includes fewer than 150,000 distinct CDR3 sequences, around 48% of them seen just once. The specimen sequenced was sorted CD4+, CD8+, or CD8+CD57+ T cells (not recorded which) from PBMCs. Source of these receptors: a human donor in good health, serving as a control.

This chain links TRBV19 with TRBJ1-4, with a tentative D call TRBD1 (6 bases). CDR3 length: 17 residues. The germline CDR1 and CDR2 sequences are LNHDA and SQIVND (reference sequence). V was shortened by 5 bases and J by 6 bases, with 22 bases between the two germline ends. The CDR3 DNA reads TGTGCCAGTAGTCCGCGGCCCACGATCAAGGGGGATGAAAAACTGTTTTTT. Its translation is CASSPRPTIKGDEKLFF.

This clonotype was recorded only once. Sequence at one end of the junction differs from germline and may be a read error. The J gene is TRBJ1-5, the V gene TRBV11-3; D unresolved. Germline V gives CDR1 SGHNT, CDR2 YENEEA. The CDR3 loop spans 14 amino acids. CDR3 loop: CPSSQTGDNQPQHF. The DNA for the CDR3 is TGTCCCAGCAGCCAAACTGGAGACAATCAGCCCCAGCATTTT.

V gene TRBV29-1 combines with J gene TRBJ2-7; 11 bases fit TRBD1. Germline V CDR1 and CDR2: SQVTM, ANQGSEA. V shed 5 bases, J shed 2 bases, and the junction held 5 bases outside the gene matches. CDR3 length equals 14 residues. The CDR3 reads CSVYRDRGTYEQYF. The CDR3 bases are TGCAGCGTTTACCGGGACAGGGGGACCTACGAGCAGTACTTC.

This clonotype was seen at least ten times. CDR3 in amino acids: CAWSTSNYGYTF. Written as DNA, the CDR3 is TGTGCCTGGAGTACTTCTAACTATGGCTACACCTTC. The rearrangement joins TRBV30 to TRBJ1-2, with D uncertain. Deletions cut 2 bases from V and 0 bases from J, with 4 bases between. CDR3 length: 12 amino acids. The germline CDR1 and CDR2 sequences are GTSNPN and SVGIG (reference sequence).

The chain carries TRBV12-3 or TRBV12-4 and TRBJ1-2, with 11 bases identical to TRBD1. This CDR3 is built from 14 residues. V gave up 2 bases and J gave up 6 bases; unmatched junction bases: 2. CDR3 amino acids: CASSLWDRGNGYTF. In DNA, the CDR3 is TGTGCCAGCAGTTTATGGGACAGGGGGAATGGCTACACCTTC.

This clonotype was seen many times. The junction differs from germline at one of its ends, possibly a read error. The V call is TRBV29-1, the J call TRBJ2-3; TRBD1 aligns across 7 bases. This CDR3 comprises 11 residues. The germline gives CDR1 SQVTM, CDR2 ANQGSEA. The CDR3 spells CSVEGRGTATF. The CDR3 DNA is TGCAGCGTTGAAGGCAGGGGGACAGCGACGTTT.

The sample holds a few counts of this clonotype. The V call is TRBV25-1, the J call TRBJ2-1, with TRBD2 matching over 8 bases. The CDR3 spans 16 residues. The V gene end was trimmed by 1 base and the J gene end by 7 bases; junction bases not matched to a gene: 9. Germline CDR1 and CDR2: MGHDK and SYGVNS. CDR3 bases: TGTGCCAGCAGTGAATTCGATAGCGGGGCCACAAATGAGCAGTTCTTC. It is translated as CASSEFDSGATNEQFF.

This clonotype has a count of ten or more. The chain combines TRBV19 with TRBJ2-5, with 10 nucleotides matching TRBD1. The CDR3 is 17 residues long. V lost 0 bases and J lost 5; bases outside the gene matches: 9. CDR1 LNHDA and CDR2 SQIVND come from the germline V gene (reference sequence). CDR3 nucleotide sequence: TGTGCCAGTAGTATAGATCGCGGGGACAGGGGAGGGGAGACCCAGTACTTC. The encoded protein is CASSIDRGDRGGETQYF.

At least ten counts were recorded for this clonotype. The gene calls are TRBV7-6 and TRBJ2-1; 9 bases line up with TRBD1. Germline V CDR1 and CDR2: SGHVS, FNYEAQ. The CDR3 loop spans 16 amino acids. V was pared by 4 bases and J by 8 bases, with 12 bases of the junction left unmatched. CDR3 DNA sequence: TGTGCCAGCAGCTCATTCCCGGGACAGGGTATCGATGAGCAGTTCTTC. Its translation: CASSSFPGQGIDEQFF.

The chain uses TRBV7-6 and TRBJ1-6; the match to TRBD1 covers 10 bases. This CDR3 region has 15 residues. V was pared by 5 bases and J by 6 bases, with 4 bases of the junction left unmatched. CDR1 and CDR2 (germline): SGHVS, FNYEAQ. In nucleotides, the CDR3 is TGTGCCAGCAGCGAGGGACAGGGGATTAATTCACCCCTCCACTTT. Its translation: CASSEGQGINSPLHF. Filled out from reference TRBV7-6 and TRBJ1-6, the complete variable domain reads GAGVSQSPRYKVTKRGQDVALRCDPISGHVSLYWYRQALGQGPEFLTYFNYEAQQDKSGLPNDRFSAERPEGSISTLTIQRTEQRDSAMYRCASSEGQGINSPLHFGNGTRLTVT.

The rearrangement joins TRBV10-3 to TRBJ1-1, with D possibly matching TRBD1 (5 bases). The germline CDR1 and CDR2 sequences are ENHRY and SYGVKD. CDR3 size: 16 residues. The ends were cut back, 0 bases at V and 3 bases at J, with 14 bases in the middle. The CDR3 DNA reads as TGTGCCATCAGTGAGTCGATCTGGACAAGGGACACTGAAGCTTTCTTT. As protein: CAISESIWTRDTEAFF.

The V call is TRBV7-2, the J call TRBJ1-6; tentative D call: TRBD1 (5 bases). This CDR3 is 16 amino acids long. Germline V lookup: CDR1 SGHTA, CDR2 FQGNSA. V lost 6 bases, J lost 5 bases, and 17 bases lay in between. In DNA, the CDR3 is TGTGCCAGCAGTACCGGGACTAGCGGGGATAATTCACCCCTCCACTTT. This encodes CASSTGTSGDNSPLHF.

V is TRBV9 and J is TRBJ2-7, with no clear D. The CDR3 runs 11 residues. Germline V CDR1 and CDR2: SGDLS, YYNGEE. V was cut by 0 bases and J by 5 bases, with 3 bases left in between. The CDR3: CASSVDHEQYF. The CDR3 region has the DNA TGTGCCAGCAGCGTAGACCACGAGCAGTACTTC.

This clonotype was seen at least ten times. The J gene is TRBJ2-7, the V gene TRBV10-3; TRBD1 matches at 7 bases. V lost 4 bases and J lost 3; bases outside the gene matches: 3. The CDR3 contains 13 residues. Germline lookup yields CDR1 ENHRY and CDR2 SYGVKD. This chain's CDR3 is CAISGAGGYEQYF. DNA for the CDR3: TGTGCCATCAGTGGGGCAGGGGGCTACGAGCAGTACTTC.

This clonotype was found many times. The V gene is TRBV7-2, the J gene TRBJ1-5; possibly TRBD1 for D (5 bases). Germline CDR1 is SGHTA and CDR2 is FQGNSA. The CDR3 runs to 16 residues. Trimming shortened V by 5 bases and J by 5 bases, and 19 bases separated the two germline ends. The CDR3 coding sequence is TGTGCCAGCAGCCCTATGACGCAGGGAAGATATCAGCCCCAGCATTTT. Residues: CASSPMTQGRYQPQHF. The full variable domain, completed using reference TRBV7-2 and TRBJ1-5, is GAGVSQSPSNKVTEKGKDVELRCDPISGHTALYWYRQSLGQGLEFLIYFQGNSAPDKSGLPSDRFSAERTGGSVSTLTIQRTQQEDSAVYLCASSPMTQGRYQPQHFGDGTRLSIL.

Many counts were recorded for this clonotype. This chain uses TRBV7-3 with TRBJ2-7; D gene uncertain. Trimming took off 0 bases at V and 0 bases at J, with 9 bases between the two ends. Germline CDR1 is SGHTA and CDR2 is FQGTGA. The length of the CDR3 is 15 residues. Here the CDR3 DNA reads TGTGCCAGCAGCTTAACATTTGGGCTCTCCTACGAGCAGTACTTC. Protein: CASSLTFGLSYEQYF.

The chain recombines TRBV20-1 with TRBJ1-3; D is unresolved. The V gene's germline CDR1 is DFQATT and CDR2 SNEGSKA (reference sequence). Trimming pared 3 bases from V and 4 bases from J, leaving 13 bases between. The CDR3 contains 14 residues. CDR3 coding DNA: TGCAGTGCTAGCCACAGTTTACCCGGAAACACCATATATTTT. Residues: CSASHSLPGNTIYF.

CDR3 coding DNA: TGTGCCAGCAGTGCCCGGACAGGGGGCTTCGGAGAGACCCAGTACTTC. Amino acids: CASSARTGGFGETQYF. The chain carries TRBV2 and TRBJ2-5; 11 bases map to TRBD1. This CDR3 contains 16 residues. Germline CDR1 reads SNHLY; CDR2 reads FYNNEI. Trimming at V came to 4 bases and at J to 4 bases, leaving 8 bases not matched to a gene.

CDR3 amino acids: CAWSVLLPGQGEAFF. The CDR3 DNA reads TGTGCCTGGAGTGTACTTTTGCCAGGGCAAGGTGAAGCTTTCTTT. This rearrangement joins TRBV30 to TRBJ1-1, with TRBD1 as a possible D gene (5 bases). The ends were cut back, 0 bases at V and 7 bases at J, with 18 bases in the middle. The CDR3 runs to 15 residues. Looked up from germline, CDR1 is GTSNPN and CDR2 is SVGIG (reference sequence).

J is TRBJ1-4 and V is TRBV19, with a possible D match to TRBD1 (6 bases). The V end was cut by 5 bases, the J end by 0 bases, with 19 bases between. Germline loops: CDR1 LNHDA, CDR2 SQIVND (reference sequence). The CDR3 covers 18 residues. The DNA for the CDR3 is TGTGCCAGTAGTGCAGAAATTCAGGGGATTGCAACTAATGAAAAACTGTTTTTT. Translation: CASSAEIQGIATNEKLFF.

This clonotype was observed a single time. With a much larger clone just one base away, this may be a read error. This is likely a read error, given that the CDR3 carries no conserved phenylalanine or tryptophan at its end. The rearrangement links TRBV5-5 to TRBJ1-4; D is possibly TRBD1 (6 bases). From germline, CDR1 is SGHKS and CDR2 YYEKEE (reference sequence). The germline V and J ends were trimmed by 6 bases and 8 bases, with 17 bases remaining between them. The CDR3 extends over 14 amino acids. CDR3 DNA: TGTGCCAGCACCCTTGGCAGGGGCGGGGAAAAACTGTTTTCT. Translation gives CASTLGRGGEKLFS.

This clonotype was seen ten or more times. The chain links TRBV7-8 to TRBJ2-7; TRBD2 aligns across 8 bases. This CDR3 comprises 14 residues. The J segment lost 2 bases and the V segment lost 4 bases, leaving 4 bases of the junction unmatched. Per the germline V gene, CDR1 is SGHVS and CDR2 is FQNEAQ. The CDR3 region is CASSSVSGTYEQYF. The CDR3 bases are TGTGCCAGCAGCTCGGTTAGCGGGACCTACGAGCAGTACTTC.

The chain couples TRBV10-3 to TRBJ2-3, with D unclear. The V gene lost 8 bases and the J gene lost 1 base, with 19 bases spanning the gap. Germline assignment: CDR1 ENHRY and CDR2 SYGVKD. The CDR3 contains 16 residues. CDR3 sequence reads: CAIALTEWVGTDTQYF. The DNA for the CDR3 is TGTGCCATCGCCTTGACCGAGTGGGTTGGCACAGATACGCAGTATTTT.

CDR3 DNA: TGTGCCAGCAGTATTATACGCGATACGCAGTATTTT. Its translation: CASSIIRDTQYF. The rearrangement uses TRBV2 and TRBJ2-3, with D hard to call. This CDR3 spans 12 amino acids. CDR1 is SNHLY and CDR2 is FYNNEI in the germline V gene. The ends were cut back, 5 bases at V and 6 bases at J, with 9 bases in the middle.

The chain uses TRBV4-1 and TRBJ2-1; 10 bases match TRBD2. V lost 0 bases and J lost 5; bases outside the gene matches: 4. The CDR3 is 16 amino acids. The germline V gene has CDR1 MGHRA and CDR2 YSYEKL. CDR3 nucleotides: TGCGCCAGCAGCCAAGATAGCGGGGGGCGCAACAATGAGCAGTTCTTC. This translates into CASSQDSGGRNNEQFF.

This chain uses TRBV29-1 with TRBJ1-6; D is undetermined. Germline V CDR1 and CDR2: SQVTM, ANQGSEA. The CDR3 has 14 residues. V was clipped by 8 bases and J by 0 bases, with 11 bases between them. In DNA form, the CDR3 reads TGCAGCTTCGACACGAGCTCCTATAATTCACCCCTCCACTTT. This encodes CSFDTSSYNSPLHF.

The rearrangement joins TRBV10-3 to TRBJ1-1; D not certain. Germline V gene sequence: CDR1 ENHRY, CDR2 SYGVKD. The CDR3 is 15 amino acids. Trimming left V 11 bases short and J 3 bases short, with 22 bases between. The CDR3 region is CASLEDSTGYTEAFF. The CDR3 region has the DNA TGTGCCTCCTTGGAGGACTCTACTGGGTACACTGAAGCTTTCTTT.

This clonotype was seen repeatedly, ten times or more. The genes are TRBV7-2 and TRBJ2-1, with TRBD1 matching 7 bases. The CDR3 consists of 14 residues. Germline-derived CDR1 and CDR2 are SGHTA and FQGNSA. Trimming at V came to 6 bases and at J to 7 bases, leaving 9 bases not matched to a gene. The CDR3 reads CASSKTGLSNEQFF. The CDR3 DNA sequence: TGTGCCAGCAGTAAGACAGGGTTATCAAATGAGCAGTTCTTC.

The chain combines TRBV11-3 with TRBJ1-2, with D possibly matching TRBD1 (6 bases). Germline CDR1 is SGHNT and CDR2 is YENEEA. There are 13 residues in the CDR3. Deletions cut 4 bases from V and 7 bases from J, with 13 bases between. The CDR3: CASSSGGPSGYTF. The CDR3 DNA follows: TGTGCCAGCAGCTCTGGGGGGCCTAGTGGCTACACCTTC.

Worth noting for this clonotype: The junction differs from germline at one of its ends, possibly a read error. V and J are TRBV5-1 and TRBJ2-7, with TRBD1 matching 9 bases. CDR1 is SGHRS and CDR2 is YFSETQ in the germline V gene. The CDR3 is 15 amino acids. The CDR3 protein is CAGSLGQGISDEQYF. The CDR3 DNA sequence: TGCGCCGGCAGCCTCGGACAGGGGATAAGCGACGAGCAGTACTTC.

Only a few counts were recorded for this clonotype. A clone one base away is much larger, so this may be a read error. The CDR3 is CASGRDRGSEQYF. The CDR3 nucleotides read TGTGCCAGCGGTAGAGACAGGGGAAGCGAGCAGTACTTC. V usage is TRBV6-1 and J usage is TRBJ2-7; 8 bases are shared with TRBD1. The germline gives CDR1 MNHNS, CDR2 SASEGT. Trimming cost V 8 bases and J 6 bases; bases outside gene matches: 9. The CDR3 length is 13 residues.

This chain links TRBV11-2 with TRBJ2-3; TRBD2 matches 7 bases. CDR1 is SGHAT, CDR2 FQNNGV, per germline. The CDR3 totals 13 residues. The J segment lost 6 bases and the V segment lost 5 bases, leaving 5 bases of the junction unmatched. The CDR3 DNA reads TGTGCCAGCAGCCGGGGGGTGGGCGATACGCAGTATTTT. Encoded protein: CASSRGVGDTQYF. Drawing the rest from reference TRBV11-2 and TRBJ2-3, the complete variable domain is EAGVAQSPRYKIIEKRQSVAFWCNPISGHATLYWYQQILGQGPKLLIQFQNNGVVDDSQLPKDRFSAERLKGVDSTLKIQPAKLEDSAVYLCASSRGVGDTQYFGPGTRLTVL.